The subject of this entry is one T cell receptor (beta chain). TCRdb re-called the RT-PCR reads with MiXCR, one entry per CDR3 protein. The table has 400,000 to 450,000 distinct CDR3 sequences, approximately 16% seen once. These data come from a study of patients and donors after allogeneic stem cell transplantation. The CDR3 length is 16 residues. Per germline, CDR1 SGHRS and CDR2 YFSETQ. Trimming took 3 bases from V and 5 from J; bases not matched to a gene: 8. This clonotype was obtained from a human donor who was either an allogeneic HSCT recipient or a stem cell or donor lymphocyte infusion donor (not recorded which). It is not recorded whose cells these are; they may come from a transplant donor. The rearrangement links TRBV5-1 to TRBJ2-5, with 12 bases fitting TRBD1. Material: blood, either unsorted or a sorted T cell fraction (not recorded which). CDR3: CASSSRDRGLKETQYF. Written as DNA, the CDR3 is TGCGCCAGCAGCTCCCGGGACAGGGGGCTCAAGGAGACCCAGTACTTC.